These T cell receptor beta chains were read from a single sample in a study of T cell repertoires in cytomegalovirus infection. TCRdb recomputed calls from the reads with MiXCR, one row per CDR3 protein. The table lists around 100,000 distinct CDR3 sequences, 10% of them singletons. For these TCRs, the target antigens are not known. Sequenced: PBMCs, sequenced either directly or after in vitro stimulation (not recorded which). These receptors were collected from a human donor in good health (CMV status not recorded). Some clones in this sample may be carry-over from other donors' samples. The CDR3 runs from the conserved cysteine through the conserved F or W. A D gene is named only where the DNA matches it firmly. Clone size is given for some rows only: seen once, a few or many times, or a class if the clone is expanded.

CDR3 DNA: TGTGCCAGCAGTATTACGGGAGTCGTGTACGAGCAGTACTTC
CDR3 protein: CASSITGVVYEQYF
J gene: TRBJ2-7
clone size: NA
D gene: NA
V gene: TRBV12-3/TRBV12-4

CDR3 DNA: TGTGCCAGCAGTTTGTGGGGGAATGAGCAGTTCTTC
CDR3 protein: CASSLWGNEQFF
J gene: TRBJ2-1
clone size: NA
D gene: NA
V gene: TRBV12-3/TRBV12-4

CDR3 DNA: TGTGCTAGCAGCTTAAACGGAGAGGAGACCCAGTACTTC
CDR3 protein: CASSLNGEETQYF
J gene: TRBJ2-5
clone size: NA
D gene: NA
V gene: TRBV7-7

CDR3 DNA: TGTGCCAGCTCCCCGGGGAGGGGCAACTATGGCTACACCTTC
CDR3 protein: CASSPGRGNYGYTF
J gene: TRBJ1-2
clone size: many
D gene: NA
V gene: TRBV18

CDR3 DNA: TGTGCCAGCAGTAAGGCCCTAGCGGGATGGCGGGAAGAGACCCAGTACTTC
CDR3 protein: CASSKALAGWREETQYF
J gene: TRBJ2-5
clone size: many
D gene: TRBD2
V gene: TRBV6-2/TRBV6-3

CDR3 DNA: TGTGCCAGCGCCAAACTAGCGGGGGAGACCCAGTACTTC
CDR3 protein: CASAKLAGETQYF
J gene: TRBJ2-5
clone size: many
D gene: TRBD2
V gene: TRBV7-9

CDR3 DNA: TGTGCCAGTAGAGGAGGGGCCGCAAACTCTGGAAACACCATATATTTT
CDR3 protein: CASRGGAANSGNTIYF
J gene: TRBJ1-3
clone size: many
D gene: NA
V gene: TRBV19

CDR3 DNA: TGTGCCAGTAAAGGGGGGGACAGACGTCAGCCCCAGCATTTT
CDR3 protein: CASKGGDRRQPQHF
J gene: TRBJ1-5
clone size: few
D gene: TRBD1
V gene: TRBV19

CDR3 DNA: TGTGGCAGCAGCTTACCGACAGATACGCAGTATTTT
CDR3 protein: CGSSLPTDTQYF
J gene: TRBJ2-3
clone size: NA
D gene: NA
V gene: TRBV7-9

CDR3 DNA: TGTGCCAGCAGTTGGGGGACAGGGGGCCAAGCTTTCTTT
CDR3 protein: CASSWGTGGQAFF
J gene: TRBJ1-1
clone size: NA
D gene: TRBD1
V gene: TRBV27

CDR3 DNA: TGTGCCAGCAGCTTCGACTCCTCCACAGATACGCAGTATTTT
CDR3 protein: CASSFDSSTDTQYF
J gene: TRBJ2-3
clone size: many
D gene: NA
V gene: TRBV7-2

CDR3 DNA: TGTGCCAGCAGCTTTCGGACAGCCTACGAGCAGTACTTC
CDR3 protein: CASSFRTAYEQYF
J gene: TRBJ2-7
clone size: NA
D gene: NA
V gene: TRBV6-1

CDR3 DNA: TGTGCCAGCAGAGCTAGCGGGAGTACAGATACGCAGTATTTT
CDR3 protein: CASRASGSTDTQYF
J gene: TRBJ2-3
clone size: many
D gene: TRBD2
V gene: TRBV12-3/TRBV12-4

CDR3 DNA: TGCGCCAGCAGTCATGGACAGGGAAAAGCTTTCTTT
CDR3 protein: CASSHGQGKAFF
J gene: TRBJ1-1
clone size: many
D gene: TRBD1
V gene: TRBV10-1

CDR3 DNA: TGTGCTAGTGGTTTGTACAATGAGCAGTTCTTC
CDR3 protein: CASGLYNEQFF
J gene: TRBJ2-1
clone size: many
D gene: NA
V gene: TRBV12-5

CDR3 DNA: TGTGCCAGCAGCCGGGACACCGCCGGAGATACGCAGTATTTT
CDR3 protein: CASSRDTAGDTQYF
J gene: TRBJ2-3
clone size: NA
D gene: NA
V gene: TRBV6-4

CDR3 DNA: TGTGCCAGCAGCTTACGAGGGAGGACTACCGTAAATGGCTACACCTTC
CDR3 protein: CASSLRGRTTVNGYTF
J gene: TRBJ1-2
clone size: many
D gene: NA
V gene: TRBV7-2

CDR3 DNA: TGTGCCAGCAGACCTCGGCTAGCGGGAGGGCCCGGGGAGCTGTTTTTT
CDR3 protein: CASRPRLAGGPGELFF
J gene: TRBJ2-2
clone size: many
D gene: TRBD2
V gene: TRBV6-1

CDR3 DNA: TGCAGCGTAGCCGGCACCAGGGGAAACACTGAAGCTTTCTTT
CDR3 protein: CSVAGTRGNTEAFF
J gene: TRBJ1-1
clone size: NA
D gene: NA
V gene: TRBV29-1

CDR3 DNA: TGTGCCAGTAGTATAGGACGGGAGACGTACCAAGAGACCCAGTACTTC
CDR3 protein: CASSIGRETYQETQYF
J gene: TRBJ2-5
clone size: NA
D gene: NA
V gene: TRBV19

CDR3 DNA: TGTGCCAGCAGTACCCCGCTGATGGGGGCTAGCACAGATACGCAGTATTTT
CDR3 protein: CASSTPLMGASTDTQYF
J gene: TRBJ2-3
clone size: few
D gene: NA
V gene: TRBV6-2/TRBV6-3

CDR3 DNA: TGTGCCAGCAGTCGGGCAGTTTATCAGCCCCAGCATTTT
CDR3 protein: CASSRAVYQPQHF
J gene: TRBJ1-5
clone size: NA
D gene: NA
V gene: TRBV6-2/TRBV6-3

CDR3 DNA: TGTGCCAGCAGCCCGGGGGGTTCAGGCTCAGATACGCAGTATTTT
CDR3 protein: CASSPGGSGSDTQYF
J gene: TRBJ2-3
clone size: few
D gene: TRBD2
V gene: TRBV28

CDR3 DNA: TGCAGCGTCGAAACTAGAATGGACAATGAGCAGTTCTTC
CDR3 protein: CSVETRMDNEQFF
J gene: TRBJ2-1
clone size: NA
D gene: NA
V gene: TRBV29-1

CDR3 DNA: TGTGCCAGCAGCTGGACAAGCCCGAACACTGAAGCTTTCTTT
CDR3 protein: CASSWTSPNTEAFF
J gene: TRBJ1-1
clone size: few
D gene: NA
V gene: TRBV5-6

CDR3 DNA: TGTGCCAGTAGCCCGGAGGGGCGCCATGGCTACACCTTC
CDR3 protein: CASSPEGRHGYTF
J gene: TRBJ1-2
clone size: many
D gene: NA
V gene: TRBV19

CDR3 DNA: TGTGCCAGCAGCTTCTCGGAAGACACTGAAGCTTTCTTT
CDR3 protein: CASSFSEDTEAFF
J gene: TRBJ1-1
clone size: NA
D gene: NA
V gene: TRBV11-3

CDR3 DNA: TGTGCCAGCACGACTAGGTTGGGGATCCAAGAGACCCAGTACTTC
CDR3 protein: CASTTRLGIQETQYF
J gene: TRBJ2-5
clone size: few
D gene: NA
V gene: TRBV18

CDR3 DNA: TGTGCCAGCAGCTCCCCTCTACGCGGGAGGGTTCCATATACGCAGTATTTT
CDR3 protein: CASSSPLRGRVPYTQYF
J gene: TRBJ2-3
clone size: many
D gene: TRBD2
V gene: TRBV7-2

CDR3 DNA: TGTGCCAGCTCACCCGAAACGGGACGGAATGGCTACACCTTC
CDR3 protein: CASSPETGRNGYTF
J gene: TRBJ1-2
clone size: NA
D gene: NA
V gene: TRBV18

CDR3 DNA: TGTGCCAGCAGCTTAGAGGCTAGCGGGAGGTTAAAAGAGACCCAGTACTTC
CDR3 protein: CASSLEASGRLKETQYF
J gene: TRBJ2-5
clone size: many
D gene: TRBD2
V gene: TRBV7-2

CDR3 DNA: TGTGCCATCAGGACAGGGGACACTGAAGCTTTCTTT
CDR3 protein: CAIRTGDTEAFF
J gene: TRBJ1-1
clone size: few
D gene: TRBD1
V gene: TRBV10-3

CDR3 DNA: TGTGCCAGCAGTTCTTCCTACAGGGGACAGACTGAAGCTTTCTTT
CDR3 protein: CASSSSYRGQTEAFF
J gene: TRBJ1-1
clone size: many
D gene: TRBD1
V gene: TRBV6-1

CDR3 DNA: TGCGCCAGCAGCCAAGACCCCTCCATGTACTCTGGAAACACCATATATTTT
CDR3 protein: CASSQDPSMYSGNTIYF
J gene: TRBJ1-3
clone size: NA
D gene: NA
V gene: TRBV4-3

CDR3 DNA: TGTGCCAGCAGTGAAGACCGCGACGGTGAAGAAAAACTGTTTTTT
CDR3 protein: CASSEDRDGEEKLFF
J gene: TRBJ1-4
clone size: few
D gene: NA
V gene: TRBV25-1

CDR3 DNA: TGTGCCTGGAGTATGGGACAGCGAAACACCATATATTTT
CDR3 protein: CAWSMGQRNTIYF
J gene: TRBJ1-3
clone size: NA
D gene: TRBD1
V gene: TRBV30

CDR3 DNA: TGCGCCAGCAGCCAACGACTGAGCCAGGGGCCAGATACGCAGTATTTT
CDR3 protein: CASSQRLSQGPDTQYF
J gene: TRBJ2-3
clone size: few
D gene: NA
V gene: TRBV4-3

CDR3 DNA: TGTGCCAGCAGCTTATATACGTACCACACTGAAGCTTTCTTT
CDR3 protein: CASSLYTYHTEAFF
J gene: TRBJ1-1
clone size: many
D gene: NA
V gene: TRBV7-9

CDR3 DNA: TGTGCCACCAATCTCCAGACTAGCGGGAGCTATGAGCAGTTCTTC
CDR3 protein: CATNLQTSGSYEQFF
J gene: TRBJ2-1
clone size: NA
D gene: TRBD2
V gene: TRBV6-2/TRBV6-3

CDR3 DNA: TGTGCCAGCAGTCTGGGGCCCGGATTCAATCAGCCCCAGCATTTT
CDR3 protein: CASSLGPGFNQPQHF
J gene: TRBJ1-5
clone size: NA
D gene: NA
V gene: TRBV7-9

CDR3 DNA: TGTGCCAGCAGCTGGAGCGGGGACTACAATGAGCAGTTCTTC
CDR3 protein: CASSWSGDYNEQFF
J gene: TRBJ2-1
clone size: many
D gene: TRBD2
V gene: TRBV7-2

CDR3 DNA: TGTGCCAGCATAATTGGTGAGGTGTCAGGCACAGAAGCTTTCTTT
CDR3 protein: CASIIGEVSGTEAFF
J gene: TRBJ1-1
clone size: NA
D gene: NA
V gene: TRBV6-1

CDR3 DNA: TGTGCCAGCAGCCACCACGGGGGGTTTGGCAATCAGCCCCAGCATTTT
CDR3 protein: CASSHHGGFGNQPQHF
J gene: TRBJ1-5
clone size: many
D gene: NA
V gene: TRBV11-3

CDR3 DNA: TGCGCCAGCAGCTTGGTGTTGGTTTTCGGCGGGGTCGATCGGGGGGAGCTGTTTTTT
CDR3 protein: CASSLVLVFGGVDRGELFF
J gene: TRBJ2-2
clone size: many
D gene: NA
V gene: TRBV5-1

CDR3 DNA: TGTGCCAGCAGCTTACGGCAGGGAAATGAGCAGTTCTTC
CDR3 protein: CASSLRQGNEQFF
J gene: TRBJ2-1
clone size: many
D gene: NA
V gene: TRBV7-8

CDR3 DNA: TGTGCCAGCAGTGACAGCGGGAGGGCCGGGGGAGATACGCAGTATTTT
CDR3 protein: CASSDSGRAGGDTQYF
J gene: TRBJ2-3
clone size: many
D gene: TRBD2
V gene: TRBV2

CDR3 DNA: TGTGCCAGCAGTGACTCGATGTCGCGACAGTTCTTC
CDR3 protein: CASSDSMSRQFF
J gene: TRBJ2-1
clone size: few
D gene: NA
V gene: TRBV6-4

CDR3 DNA: TGTGCCAGCAGTTTATCAGGTCTACTGAACACTGAAGCTTTCTTT
CDR3 protein: CASSLSGLLNTEAFF
J gene: TRBJ1-1
clone size: many
D gene: NA
V gene: TRBV28

CDR3 DNA: TGTGCCGGACGGGGGCTAGCGGGCCCCAGCTCCTACAATGAGCAGTTCTTC
CDR3 protein: CAGRGLAGPSSYNEQFF
J gene: TRBJ2-1
clone size: NA
D gene: TRBD2
V gene: TRBV7-9